The 30 T cell receptor beta chains given below trace back to one sample, sequenced in a study of blood T cell repertoires in COVID-19. Sequencing used immunoSEQ multiplex PCR; TCRdb keeps in-frame clones, though not all of them. The table shows under 95,000 clones, with more than 70% occurring only once. The sample was peripheral blood. The receptors derive from a human donor with acute or convalescent COVID-19. The donor label of this sample is uncertain.

This sequence joins TRBV5-4 and TRBJ1-4; TRBD1 aligns across 7 bases. Per germline, CDR1 SGHNT and CDR2 YYREEE (reference sequence). The J segment lost 4 bases and the V segment lost 3 bases, leaving 6 bases of the junction unmatched. The CDR3 consists of 15 residues. Here the CDR3 reads CASSSRTGSNEKLFF. DNA for the CDR3: TGTGCCAGCAGCTCCCGGACAGGCAGTAATGAAAAACTGTTTTTT.

This sequence joins TRBV30 and TRBJ1-2; D not resolved. The ends were cut back, 2 bases at V and 6 bases at J, with 10 bases in the middle. The CDR3 length is 12 residues. Germline CDR1 is GTSNPN and CDR2 is SVGIG (reference sequence). In nucleotides, the CDR3 is TGTGCCTGGAGTCGGGTTAGAGATGGCTACACCTTC. Its translation is CAWSRVRDGYTF.

This clone was found once. The chain employs TRBV28 and TRBJ2-7, with D perhaps TRBD2 (6 bases). Germline CDR1 reads MDHEN; CDR2 reads SYDVKM. The germline V and J ends were trimmed by 3 bases and 0 bases, with 12 bases remaining between them. The length of the CDR3 is 15 residues. Here the CDR3 reads CASSFTQGGSYEQYF. In nucleotides, the CDR3 is TGTGCCAGCAGTTTCACTCAGGGAGGCTCCTACGAGCAGTACTTC.

V and J are TRBV7-6 and TRBJ2-3, with TRBD2 identical over 12 bases. The junction had 8 bases not matched to a gene; V was cut back by 0 bases and J by 1 base. This CDR3 comprises 19 residues. Germline values: CDR1 SGHVS, CDR2 FNYEAQ. The DNA of the CDR3 is TGTGCCAGCAGCTTAGCGATACTAGCGGGGGGACTAGGCACAGATACGCAGTATTTT. The encoded protein is CASSLAILAGGLGTDTQYF.

CDR3 amino acids: CASSTSGRGLNNEQFF. CDR3 sequence (DNA): TGTGCCAGCAGCACAAGCGGGAGGGGGCTGAACAATGAGCAGTTCTTC. This chain uses TRBV7-8 with TRBJ2-1; TRBD2 agrees at 10 bases. Looked up from germline, CDR1 is SGHVS and CDR2 is FQNEAQ. The V and J ends lost 5 bases and 5 bases, in that order; junction bases with no gene match: 9. CDR3 size: 16 residues.

This clone was picked up one time. This sequence joins TRBV4-2 and TRBJ1-1; 7 bases match TRBD1. Trimming took 4 bases from V and 0 from J; bases not matched to a gene: 11. The CDR3 is made up of 17 amino acids. Germline-derived CDR1 and CDR2 are LGHNA and YNFKEQ. CDR3 protein: CASSPRVGGAVNTEAFF. The CDR3 DNA follows: TGTGCCAGCAGCCCAAGGGTAGGGGGCGCAGTGAACACTGAAGCTTTCTTT.

The rearrangement joins TRBV28 to TRBJ2-5; D possibly corresponds to TRBD2 (6 bases). This CDR3 has 15 amino acids. With 5 bases removed from V and 0 bases from J, the gap between germline ends came to 13 bases. CDR1 and CDR2 (germline): MDHEN, SYDVKM. The CDR3 reads CASSGRDRYQETQYF. Here the CDR3 DNA reads TGTGCCAGCAGTGGGCGGGATAGGTACCAAGAGACCCAGTACTTC.

The V call is TRBV10-3, the J call TRBJ1-2; 9 bases are shared with TRBD1. Germline loops: CDR1 ENHRY, CDR2 SYGVKD. Unmatched junction bases numbered 6, after V lost 6 bases and J lost 1 base. The CDR3 has 15 amino acids. This chain's CDR3 is CAIRPTGQGNYGYTF. DNA of the CDR3: TGTGCCATCAGGCCCACGGGACAGGGTAACTATGGCTACACCTTC.

The J gene is TRBJ2-7, the V gene TRBV2, with 7 bases lining up with TRBD1. This CDR3 has 13 amino acids. Germline CDR1 reads SNHLY; CDR2 reads FYNNEI. The V gene end was trimmed by 6 bases and the J gene end by 6 bases; junction bases not matched to a gene: 8. CDR3 coding DNA: TGTGCCAGCAGGGACAGGTGGCAAAGCGAGCAGTACTTC. Protein: CASRDRWQSEQYF.

This clone occurred once. V and J are TRBV6-5 and TRBJ2-3; D perhaps matches TRBD1 (5 bases). The germline CDR1 and CDR2 sequences are MNHEY and SVGAGI. The V end lost 6 bases, the J end lost 3 bases, and 16 bases lay between the germline ends. CDR3 length: 15 residues. DNA of the CDR3: TGTGCCAGCAGGACCTCAGGGATTGGGACAGATACGCAGTATTTT. Protein product: CASRTSGIGTDTQYF.

This clone was recorded once. The V gene is TRBV6-1, the J gene TRBJ1-5, with D possibly being TRBD1 (5 bases). The V end lost 0 bases, the J end lost 6 bases, and 12 bases lay between the germline ends. The CDR3 totals 15 residues. Germline V gives CDR1 MNHNS, CDR2 SASEGT. Here the CDR3 reads CASSEAPGQGQPQHF. As DNA, the CDR3 is TGTGCCAGCAGTGAAGCCCCCGGGCAGGGTCAGCCCCAGCATTTT.

The J gene is TRBJ2-5, the V gene TRBV27; 8 bases match TRBD2. Germline CDR1 is MNHEY and CDR2 is SMNVEV (reference sequence). CDR3 length: 16 residues. J was trimmed by 4 bases and V by 5 bases; bases with no gene match: 12. As DNA, the CDR3 is TGTGCCAGCAGTCCTTGGACTAGCACGGGTCCAGAGACCCAGTACTTC. It translates to CASSPWTSTGPETQYF.

This rearrangement joins TRBV6-4 to TRBJ2-2, with D perhaps TRBD2 (6 bases). This CDR3 is 14 amino acids long. The V gene lost 4 bases and the J gene lost 8 bases, with 14 bases spanning the gap. In germline, CDR1 is MRHNA, CDR2 SNTAGT. The chain's CDR3 is CASSVEEGRGELFF. The CDR3 DNA follows: TGTGCCAGCAGTGTCGAGGAGGGGAGAGGGGAGCTGTTTTTT.

This clone was counted a few times. V gene TRBV11-2 combines with J gene TRBJ2-5; D may be TRBD1 (5 bases). Germline V gene sequence: CDR1 SGHAT, CDR2 FQNNGV. Between the trimmed V and J ends, which lost 1 base and 5 bases, there was a span of 17 bases. The CDR3 has 16 residues. CDR3 sequence reads: CASSLAESGIYETQYF. The CDR3 region has the DNA TGTGCCAGCAGCTTAGCGGAATCAGGGATATACGAGACCCAGTACTTC.

The chain is built from TRBV18 and TRBJ2-6, with 7 bases aligning to TRBD1. The CDR3 extends over 17 amino acids. J lost 0 bases, V lost 3 bases, and 5 bases had no gene match. Per the germline V gene, CDR1 is KGHSH and CDR2 is LQKENI. The CDR3 region is CASSPRQGSSGANVLTF. DNA of the CDR3: TGTGCCAGCTCACCGAGACAGGGATCCTCTGGGGCCAACGTCCTGACTTTC.

This clone was observed a single time. V is TRBV9 and J is TRBJ2-2; perhaps TRBD1 as D (5 bases). V lost 2 bases to trimming and J lost 3 bases, with 11 bases between them. The CDR3 is made up of 15 amino acids. Germline V gene lookup returns CDR1 SGDLS and CDR2 YYNGEE. The CDR3 bases are TGTGCCAGCAGCGTTGGGGCGTTACACACCGGGGAGCTGTTTTTT. This encodes CASSVGALHTGELFF.

To note about this clone: Other DNA sequences in the sample encode the same CDR3. This rearrangement joins TRBV5-1 to TRBJ1-1; a possible D gene is TRBD1 (6 bases). CDR3 length: 14 amino acids. The V gene lost 0 bases and the J gene lost 2 bases, with 8 bases spanning the gap. Germline CDR1 is SGHRS and CDR2 is YFSETQ. The CDR3 nucleotides read TGCGCCAGCAGCTTGGACAGGGCTAACACTGAAGCTTTCTTT. The encoded protein is CASSLDRANTEAFF.

The V call is TRBV6-4, the J call TRBJ2-5, with 14 bases lining up with TRBD2. The germline CDR1 and CDR2 sequences are MRHNA and SNTAGT. Trimming removed 0 bases from V and 4 bases from J; junction bases left unmatched: 7. This CDR3 has 18 residues. CDR3 sequence (DNA): TGTGCCAGCAGTGACTCGACTAGCGGGGGGGCCATGAGAGAGACCCAGTACTTC. Translating it yields CASSDSTSGGAMRETQYF.

The chain combines TRBV5-6 with TRBJ1-1; D perhaps matches TRBD1 (6 bases). The germline gives CDR1 SGHDT, CDR2 YYEEEE. The CDR3 is 17 amino acids. The V end was cut by 4 bases, the J end by 0 bases, with 19 bases between. The CDR3 reads CASSGRVMGHMNTEAFF. In DNA, the CDR3 is TGTGCCAGCAGCGGGAGGGTAATGGGACACATGAACACTGAAGCTTTCTTT.

The chain recombines TRBV19 with TRBJ2-7; TRBD2 aligns across 7 bases. Germline V gene sequence: CDR1 LNHDA, CDR2 SQIVND (reference sequence). The V gene end was trimmed by 3 bases and the J gene end by 1 base; junction bases not matched to a gene: 6. CDR3 length equals 15 residues. This CDR3 is CASSIQAGDSYEQYF. For the CDR3, the DNA is TGTGCCAGTAGTATCCAGGCGGGGGATTCCTACGAGCAGTACTTC.

The genes are TRBV18 and TRBJ2-2, with 11 bases lining up with TRBD1. The CDR3 is made up of 19 amino acids. The ends lost 3 bases at V and 0 bases at J; junction bases unmatched: 9. Germline CDR1 is KGHSH and CDR2 is LQKENI. This CDR3 is CASSPVTGTGGTNTGELFF. The DNA for the CDR3 is TGTGCCAGCTCACCGGTGACCGGGACAGGGGGAACGAACACCGGGGAGCTGTTTTTT.

V gene TRBV11-2 combines with J gene TRBJ1-5; 10 positions agree with TRBD1. CDR1 and CDR2 from the germline V gene are SGHAT and FQNNGV. The CDR3 spans 15 residues. Trimming took 4 bases from V and 6 from J; bases not matched to a gene: 6. The CDR3 nucleotides read TGTGCCAGCAGCTCCGGGACAGGGGATCGTCAGCCCCAGCATTTT. It is translated as CASSSGTGDRQPQHF.

The count of this clone is one. Additional DNA sequences in this sample encode the identical CDR3. The chain couples TRBV2 to TRBJ2-2, with 7 positions matching TRBD1. CDR3 length: 14 amino acids. Germline V gene data show CDR1 as SNHLY and CDR2 as FYNNEI. V dropped 6 bases and J dropped 4; count of bases not matched to a gene: 5. The CDR3 spells CASRRQGFTGELFF. In DNA, the CDR3 is TGTGCCAGCAGAAGACAGGGTTTCACCGGGGAGCTGTTTTTT.

The chain recombines TRBV4-1 with TRBJ2-3; 9 nucleotides match TRBD1. Trimming removed 1 base from V and 4 bases from J; junction bases left unmatched: 9. Germline V CDR1 and CDR2: MGHRA, YSYEKL. The CDR3 is 17 amino acids. CDR3 sequence reads: CASSQVATTGGADTQYF. DNA for the CDR3: TGCGCCAGCAGCCAAGTTGCCACGACAGGGGGGGCAGATACGCAGTATTTT.

The chain carries TRBV27 and TRBJ2-7, with 8 nucleotides matching TRBD1. The trim removed 7 bases at V and 3 bases at J, leaving 11 bases unmatched. Per the germline V gene, CDR1 is MNHEY and CDR2 is SMNVEV (reference sequence). The CDR3 totals 15 residues. CDR3 in DNA: TGTGCCAGCACCCTTAGGGGGACAGGAGGCTACGAGCAGTACTTC. Amino acid sequence: CASTLRGTGGYEQYF.

V gene TRBV14 combines with J gene TRBJ2-7; maybe TRBD2 (5 bases). CDR1 and CDR2 (germline): SGHDN, FVKESK. This CDR3 is 13 amino acids long. V was cut by 5 bases and J by 3 bases, with 11 bases left in between. CDR3 residues: CASSKLGLYEQYF. CDR3 DNA: TGTGCCAGCAGCAAACTAGGGCTCTACGAGCAGTACTTC.

J is TRBJ1-4 and V is TRBV30, with D possibly TRBD1 on 6 matching bases. V was clipped by 3 bases and J by 10 bases, with 18 bases between them. The germline V gene encodes CDR1 GTSNPN and CDR2 SVGIG (reference sequence). CDR3 length: 14 amino acids. The CDR3 nucleotides read TGTGCCTGGAGCTCGACCGGACAGCCAGGAAAACTGTTTTTT. Residues: CAWSSTGQPGKLFF.

The chain uses TRBV18 and TRBJ2-7, with D perhaps matching TRBD1 (6 bases). The CDR3 is 13 residues long. V dropped 3 bases and J dropped 3 bases, with 9 bases sitting between them. Germline lookup yields CDR1 KGHSH and CDR2 LQKENI. CDR3 in amino acids: CASSPRDNYEQYF. Written as DNA, the CDR3 is TGTGCCAGCTCACCCCGGGACAACTACGAGCAGTACTTC.

The chain employs TRBV18 and TRBJ2-3, with 15 bases lining up with TRBD2. The germline V gene encodes CDR1 KGHSH and CDR2 LQKENI. V was clipped by 3 bases and J by 4 bases; unmatched bases: 5. The CDR3 spans 17 residues. CDR3 amino acids: CASSPGLAGGGPDTQYF. DNA for the CDR3: TGTGCCAGCTCACCGGGACTAGCGGGGGGCGGCCCAGATACGCAGTATTTT.

The CDR3 sequence is CASSPGGRAGGYNEQFF. The DNA for the CDR3 is TGTGCCAGCAGCCCAGGAGGGCGAGCGGGGGGTTACAATGAGCAGTTCTTC. This chain links TRBV7-2 with TRBJ2-1; 9 bases line up with TRBD2. Germline assignment: CDR1 SGHTA and CDR2 FQGNSA. Germline trimming cut 5 bases from V and 4 bases from J; bases unmatched to any gene: 12. CDR3 length equals 17 residues.